These T cell receptor beta chains were read from a single sample in a study of T cell responses to AZD1222 COVID-19 vaccine. This table comes from immunoSEQ multiplex PCR, and its TCRdb copy is limited to in-frame clones, with some not included. In the table there are some 110,000 clones, 85% to 95% of which are singletons. Sequenced material: peripheral blood, taken on day 0 of AZD1222 vaccination. The receptors were sampled from an adult in good health. CDR3s include the opening cysteine and the closing phenylalanine or tryptophan. The D gene is left open where the match is weak. The size of a clone is reported for some rows only, either as once, few or many, or as a class for expanded clones.

-	TRBV7-8	TRBJ2-5	-	CASSLNLAETQYF	TGTGCCAGCAGCTTAAACCTCGCCGAGACCCAGTACTTC
-	TRBV2	TRBJ2-2	few	CASSVKDFNTGELFF	TGTGCCAGCAGTGTAAAGGACTTTAACACCGGGGAGCTGTTTTTT
-	TRBV6-2/TRBV6-3	TRBJ1-5	-	CASSSKNRGLLGPQHF	TGTGCCAGCAGTAGCAAGAACCGGGGGCTACTCGGACCCCAGCATTTT
-	TRBV7-6	TRBJ1-2	-	CASSLGQNYGYTF	TGTGCCAGCAGCTTAGGACAAAACTATGGCTACACCTTC
TRBD1	TRBV7-2	TRBJ1-5	-	CASSLTGGNQPQHF	TGTGCCAGCAGCTTAACAGGGGGTAATCAGCCCCAGCATTTT
TRBD1	TRBV12-3/TRBV12-4	TRBJ1-6	-	CASRRDRGQPLHF	TGTGCCAGCAGGCGCGACAGGGGACAACCCCTCCACTTT
-	TRBV7-9	TRBJ1-4	-	CASSFGAAREKLFF	TGTGCCAGCAGCTTCGGGGCGGCTCGGGAAAAACTGTTTTTT
TRBD1	TRBV5-4	TRBJ1-3	-	CASSRQGGPGNTIYF	TGTGCCAGCAGCCGGCAGGGGGGGCCGGGAAACACCATATATTTT
TRBD1	TRBV5-1	TRBJ2-2	-	CASSLLPGTGRTGELFF	TGCGCCAGCAGCCTATTACCCGGGACAGGGAGGACCGGGGAGCTGTTTTTT
-	TRBV5-6	TRBJ1-3	-	CASSGGATRSSGNTIYF	TGTGCCAGCAGTGGGGGGGCCACGAGAAGCTCTGGAAACACCATATATTTT
-	TRBV21-1	TRBJ2-7	-	CASSPEGTGTDSYEQYF	TGTGCCAGCAGCCCCGAGGGGACCGGGACAGACTCCTACGAGCAGTACTTC
-	TRBV5-4	TRBJ2-3	-	CASSQGVRVADTQYF	TGTGCCAGCAGCCAAGGGGTAAGAGTGGCGGATACGCAGTATTTT
-	TRBV20-1	TRBJ1-1	-	CSAKENTEAFF	TGCAGTGCGAAGGAGAACACTGAAGCTTTCTTT
-	TRBV21-1	TRBJ1-2	-	CASTLVDRVYGYTF	TGTGCCAGCACCTTAGTAGACAGGGTTTATGGCTACACCTTC
TRBD1	TRBV9	TRBJ2-7	-	CASSADTGAYEQYF	TGTGCCAGCAGCGCCGATACAGGGGCCTACGAGCAGTACTTC
-	TRBV6-5	TRBJ2-1	-	CASSYLEGTPLNEQFF	TGTGCCAGCAGTTACTTGGAAGGGACACCCCTCAATGAGCAGTTCTTC
-	TRBV19	TRBJ1-2	few	CASRGGVNYGYTF	TGTGCCAGTAGGGGCGGGGTCAACTATGGCTACACCTTC
-	TRBV19	TRBJ1-5	-	CASSGNFFRGNQPQHF	TGTGCCAGTAGTGGGAATTTTTTTAGGGGCAATCAGCCCCAGCATTTT